This is a list of T cell receptor beta chains from one sample in a study of blood T cells in healthy people across ages. TCRdb re-called the 5' RACE reads through MiXCR, storing one row per CDR3 protein. The repertoire has roughly 1.4 million distinct CDR3 sequences, 59% of them found once; the top ten carry about 6.7%. Sequenced sample: blood. Receptors originate from a man between 18 and 29 years old in good health. The CDR3 runs from the conserved cysteine through the conserved F or W. D genes are given only for firm matches. Clone size appears in some rows only: once, few, many, or a class for an expanded clone.

v_gene	len	d_gene	abundance	j_gene	CDR3nt	CDR3aa
TRBV27	12	NA	NA	TRBJ1-1	TGTGCCAGCGTGGGTATGAACACTGAAGCTTTCTTT	CASVGMNTEAFF
TRBV6-2/TRBV6-3	13	NA	once	TRBJ2-7	TGTGCCAGCAGTTACGAAGGCAGCAGCGAGCAGTACTTC	CASSYEGSSEQYF
TRBV20-1	12	NA	few	TRBJ2-1	TGCAGTGCTCGGAGCGCGTACAATGAGCAGTTCTTC	CSARSAYNEQFF
TRBV13	13	TRBD1	NA	TRBJ1-4	TGTGCCAGCACGACAGGGCGGGGTGAAAAACTGTTTTTT	CASTTGRGEKLFF
TRBV4-3	17	TRBD1	once	TRBJ2-7	TGCGCCAGCAGCCAGGCGAACCGGGACAGGGGATCCTACGAGCAGTACTTC	CASSQANRDRGSYEQYF
TRBV7-9	12	NA	NA	TRBJ1-6	TGTGCCGGCAGCCAAGGACCCACACCCCTCCACTTT	CAGSQGPTPLHF
TRBV7-9	11	NA	NA	TRBJ2-3	TGTGCCAGCAAGGGGGCAGATACGCAGTATTTT	CASKGADTQYF
TRBV25-1	16	NA	NA	TRBJ2-7	TGTGCCAGCAGTGACTTTGGCGGGACGGTCTCCTACGAGCAGTACTTC	CASSDFGGTVSYEQYF
TRBV12-3/TRBV12-4	14	TRBD2	NA	TRBJ2-5	TGTGCCAGCACTCTAGGGGAGGCTAGCGGGAGCCAGTACTTC	CASTLGEASGSQYF
TRBV29-1	15	NA	NA	TRBJ2-5	TGCAGCGTCGCCGGGGGATGGGATACTCTCGAGACCCAGTACTTC	CSVAGGWDTLETQYF
TRBV13	16	TRBD2	few	TRBJ2-3	TGTGCCAGCAGCGTAAGAGCGGGAGGGCCCGAGGATACGCAGTATTTT	CASSVRAGGPEDTQYF
TRBV6-1	12	NA	NA	TRBJ1-5	TGTGCCAGCAGTGGAACCATTTCGCCCCAGCATTTT	CASSGTISPQHF
TRBV9	16	TRBD2	NA	TRBJ2-4	TGTGCCAGCAGCGTAGGTATGCTAGCGGGAGTTGGAGAGCAGTACTTC	CASSVGMLAGVGEQYF
TRBV27	16	TRBD2	once	TRBJ2-7	TGTGCCAGCAGTTCCGGGGCTAGCGGGGGGTTTCGCGAGCAGTACTTC	CASSSGASGGFREQYF
TRBV28	14	TRBD1	few	TRBJ2-7	TGTGCCAGCAGTACGACAGGGAACTCCTACGAGCAGTACTTC	CASSTTGNSYEQYF
TRBV6-1	15	TRBD2	NA	TRBJ2-5	TGTGCCAGCAGTGCCCTAGCGGGAACTAAAGAGACCCAGTACTTC	CASSALAGTKETQYF
TRBV20-1	12	NA	NA	TRBJ2-5	TGCAGTGCGTGCCAGGGTGACGAGACCCAGTACTTC	CSACQGDETQYF
TRBV18	16	TRBD2	NA	TRBJ2-1	TGTGCCAGCTCACCCTGGCTTAGCGGGACCTACAATGAGCAGTTCTTC	CASSPWLSGTYNEQFF
TRBV6-1	16	NA	NA	TRBJ2-7	TGTGCCAGCAGTGAAGCGTACGACGGCCTCTCCTACGAGCAGTACTTC	CASSEAYDGLSYEQYF
TRBV20-1	14	NA	NA	TRBJ2-7	TGCAGTGCTAGAGGTGGCGGGGTCTCCTACGAGCAGTACTTC	CSARGGGVSYEQYF
TRBV5-1	16	TRBD2	NA	TRBJ2-7	TGCGCCAGCAGCTTGGAGTCGGGAGGGCCTTTGGATGAGCAGTACTTC	CASSLESGGPLDEQYF
TRBV6-2/TRBV6-3	14	NA	NA	TRBJ1-5	TGTGCCAGCAGCCGGGACATCGGCAATCAGCCCCAGCATTTT	CASSRDIGNQPQHF
TRBV20-1	14	NA	NA	TRBJ2-3	TGCAGTGCTCCCGAATCAACTTTCACGGATACGCAGTATTTT	CSAPESTFTDTQYF
TRBV6-2/TRBV6-3	15	NA	NA	TRBJ2-1	TGTGCCAGCAGCCCTCCAGGGTACACCTACAATGAGCAGTTCTTC	CASSPPGYTYNEQFF
TRBV7-2	14	NA	NA	TRBJ2-3	TGTGCCAGCAGCTTAGGGGACAAGACAGATACGCAGTATTTT	CASSLGDKTDTQYF
TRBV5-6	14	NA	NA	TRBJ2-7	TGTGCCAGCAGCTCAGACAGGGAGGGCTACGAGCAGTACTTC	CASSSDREGYEQYF
TRBV20-1	18	NA	NA	TRBJ2-7	TGCAGTGCTAGAGATCCGCTTTTTAGCGTCCCTGGCTTCTACGAGCAGTACTTC	CSARDPLFSVPGFYEQYF
TRBV20-1	12	NA	NA	TRBJ2-1	TGCAGTGCTAGGCGTGGGGAGCATGAGCAGTTCTTC	CSARRGEHEQFF
TRBV25-1	13	NA	NA	TRBJ1-5	TGTGCCAGCAGTTGGGGCATCGGTCAGCCCCAGCATTTT	CASSWGIGQPQHF
TRBV20-1	14	NA	NA	TRBJ2-5	TGCAGTGCGATTTTGGGGGTCGGTGGAGAGACCCAGTACTTC	CSAILGVGGETQYF
TRBV5-5	15	NA	few	TRBJ2-1	TGTGCCAGCAGCTTGTTTCAGGGGACGTGGGATGAGCAGTTCTTC	CASSLFQGTWDEQFF
TRBV4-1	16	TRBD1	few	TRBJ2-7	TGCGCCAGCAGCCAACCGGACAGGCCCCCCTCCTACGAGCAGTACTTC	CASSQPDRPPSYEQYF
TRBV4-1	17	TRBD1	NA	TRBJ2-1	TGCGCCAGCAGCCACCCACACCGGGACAGGAACTACAATGAGCAGTTCTTC	CASSHPHRDRNYNEQFF
TRBV7-9	12	NA	NA	TRBJ2-7	TGTGCCAACAGCCCTCAGGCGTACGAGCAGTACTTC	CANSPQAYEQYF
TRBV4-1	16	NA	NA	TRBJ1-2	TGCGCCAGCAGCCAAGATCTGTGGACAACTAACTATGGCTACACATTC	CASSQDLWTTNYGYTF
TRBV11-2	13	NA	few	TRBJ1-1	TGTGCCAGCAGCCGGATAACTCTCACTGAAGCTTTCTTT	CASSRITLTEAFF
TRBV18	14	NA	few	TRBJ1-1	TGTGCCAGCTCCCTGACAGAAACGAACACTGAAGCTTTCTTT	CASSLTETNTEAFF
TRBV4-1	16	TRBD2	few	TRBJ2-1	TGCGCCAGCAGCAGTGGGGCTAGCGGCTCCTACAATGAGCAGTTCTTC	CASSSGASGSYNEQFF
TRBV27	15	TRBD2	NA	TRBJ2-1	TGTGCCAGCAGCCCAGCGGGAGGGTTATACAATGAGCAGTTCTTC	CASSPAGGLYNEQFF
TRBV5-1	16	NA	NA	TRBJ2-3	TGCGCCAGCAGCTTGGGCAGAGGGCCTAGCACAGATACGCAGTATTTT	CASSLGRGPSTDTQYF
TRBV6-5	13	NA	few	TRBJ2-7	TGTGCCAGCAGTCCGTTAGACACATACGAGCAGTACTTC	CASSPLDTYEQYF
TRBV6-6	11	NA	few	TRBJ2-7	TGTGCCAGCAGCGGAGGACACGAGCAGTACTTC	CASSGGHEQYF
TRBV5-4	16	TRBD1	NA	TRBJ2-6	TGTGCCAGCAGCTTTCCAACAGGGGCTGGGGCCAACGTCCTGACTTTC	CASSFPTGAGANVLTF
TRBV25-1	14	NA	NA	TRBJ1-6	TGTGCCAGCGGGGGGGTTATGGGTAATTCACCCCTCCACTTT	CASGGVMGNSPLHF
TRBV6-5	16	TRBD1	few	TRBJ2-1	TGTGCCAGCAGTTTTCTGGGACAGGGGGAAGACAATGAGCAGTTCTTC	CASSFLGQGEDNEQFF
TRBV5-1	13	NA	few	TRBJ2-4	TGCGCCAGCAGCGATCCCTCGGAGCCGGGGCAGTACTTC	CASSDPSEPGQYF